This T cell receptor (beta chain) originates from a study of T cells after yellow fever vaccination. TCRdb passed the 5' RACE reads through MiXCR, listing each CDR3 protein once. The table has fewer than 150,000 distinct CDR3 sequences, about 7.2% seen once. Study-wide findings and caveats: FACS-sorted repertoires could harbor abundant contaminating bulk-population clonotypes. The secondary response peaked faster, at day 5 versus 15, but was weaker. Post-booster repertoires contained most primary-vaccination clones again (approximately 95% CD4, over 70% CD8). Relatively few clonotypes were ones that appeared in both CD4 and CD8 compartments.

This clonotype was seen only once. Its cognate antigen is unknown. Germline V gene data show CDR1 as SGHTS and CDR2 as YDEGEE. With 4 bases removed from V and 0 bases from J, the gap between germline ends came to 13 bases. This CDR3 contains 16 residues. The specimen comprised CD4+ T cells sorted from PBMCs, sampled more than 35 days after the first yellow fever vaccination. This TCR came from a man younger than 35 who received the YFV17D yellow fever vaccine. The chain recombines TRBV5-8 with TRBJ1-4; D is perhaps TRBD1 (6 bases). The CDR3 DNA follows: TGTGCCAGCAGCCCCGGACAGATCACAACTAATGAAAAACTGTTTTTT. Its protein is CASSPGQITTNEKLFF.